This T cell receptor beta chain was captured in a study of CD8 T cells in ankylosing spondylitis. Trimming removed 4 bases at V and 12 bases at J, with 18 bases between. This CDR3 comprises 13 residues. Germline V lookup: CDR1 MNHEY, CDR2 SVGAGI. This clonotype was recorded at least ten times. Its antigen is unidentified. Study findings and constraints: Certain motif variants had earlier been reported in reactive arthritis synovial fluid and blood. Disease-linked clones had a CD8+ phenotype and relatively low frequency in peripheral blood. For ankylosing spondylitis blood, a TCR beta motif of seven to nine highly homologous variants appeared characteristic.

One entry per CDR3 protein results from TCRdb running MiXCR on the 5' RACE reads. The sample includes approximately 100,000 distinct CDR3 sequences, about 8.6% of them seen just once. This TCR derives from a male donor with ankylosing spondylitis or in good health (not recorded which). The chain combines TRBV6-5 with TRBJ2-5, with D perhaps TRBD2 (6 bases). Material for sequencing was blood, either unsorted or a sorted T cell fraction (not recorded which). The CDR3: CASSSGLRIIEYF. As DNA, the CDR3 is TGTGCCAGCAGTTCGGGACTGCGGATAATTGAGTACTTC.